This TCR beta chain was profiled in a study of blood T cell repertoires in COVID-19 (dated by TCRdb to about 2020). Regarding the research as a whole: The collaborator samples originated in the United States, Italy and Spain and spanned the acute and convalescent phases of COVID-19. The prospective study material was composed of cDNA or gDNA derived from T cells, B-cell-depleted T cells, or PBMCs. Deeply sampled blood TCRbeta repertoires from subjects exposed to, actively infected with, or recovered from COVID-19 were included in the dataset. The repertoires were released in a freely available public database meant as a resource for research on the immune response to SARS-CoV-2. The samples were drawn from the first 160 participants of the ongoing ImmuneRACE study and from roughly 1,300 subjects provided by 6 global collaborators. A de-identified subject ID, COVID-19 status, age in years and sex were almost always included in the sample metadata. Where available, HLA class I and class II types were taken from metadata supplied by the sample provider and were not determined by assay-based typing.

Overall results and qualifications from the work: The amount of clinical and demographic metadata varied by source and participant and was provided uncurated.

V trim: 2 bases; J trim: 1 base; unmatched bases: 2. CDR1 MNHEY and CDR2 SMNVEV were looked up in the germline V gene (reference sequence). The cysteine opens and the phenylalanine closes a CDR3 of 17 amino acids. Only CDR3 DNA is held: 51 bases, read in frame from base 1. Worth noting for this clone: Its antigen is currently not known. No much larger clonotype is one base removed from it; base qualities were not supplied.

Whole blood was collected in K2EDTA tubes by collaborating institutions according to the institutions' own protocols. For TCRbeta analysis, collaborators shipped samples as frozen whole blood, isolated PBMCs, or DNA extracted from either of those sample types. TCRbeta CDR3 regions were amplified from genomic DNA by means of the immunoSEQ Assay, a bias-controlled multiplex PCR. Per the original workflow: The number of nucleated cells in each sample was estimated from the amplification of reference gene primers within the assay. Sequence reads were collapsed and filtered to measure the absolute abundance of every unique TCRbeta CDR3 rearrangement. For each sample, productive Simpson clonality was calculated as the square root of Simpson's diversity index across productive rearrangements. As stored in TCRdb, this immuneACCESS dataset retains in-frame rearrangements with V and J assigned. A fraction of the clones does not appear; measured against another copy, unresolved V genes explain less than half of the discrepancy, and the remainder lacks a known reason. V and J calls and clone size are given by that table; D and trimming were obtained from the DNA. The sample includes some 100,000 clones, with 85% to 95% observed a single time. The top ten constitute 5.7% of the sample.

The TCR was taken from a man in his fifties or sixties with active COVID-19. Sequencing was performed on peripheral blood. The V gene is TRBV27 and the J gene is TRBJ2-5; 15 bases in the junction line up with TRBD2. The sequenced DNA: TGTGCCAGCAGTTTACAGGGACTAGCGGGAGGCCAAGAGACCCAGTACTTC. Translation gives CASSLQGLAGGQETQYF.